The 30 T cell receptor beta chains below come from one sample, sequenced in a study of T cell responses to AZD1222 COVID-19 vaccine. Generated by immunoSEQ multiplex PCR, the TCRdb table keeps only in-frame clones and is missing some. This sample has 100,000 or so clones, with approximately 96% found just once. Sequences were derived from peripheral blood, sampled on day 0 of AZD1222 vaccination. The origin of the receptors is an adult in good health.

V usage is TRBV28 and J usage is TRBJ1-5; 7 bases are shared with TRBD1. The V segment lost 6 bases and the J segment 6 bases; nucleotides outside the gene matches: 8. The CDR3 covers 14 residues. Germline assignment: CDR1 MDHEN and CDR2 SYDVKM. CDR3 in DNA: TGTGCCAGCAGCCAGGGGGGAGAGGTTCAGCCCCAGCATTTT. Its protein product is CASSQGGEVQPQHF. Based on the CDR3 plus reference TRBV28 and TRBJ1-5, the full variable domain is DVKVTQSSRYLVKRTGEKVFLECVQDMDHENMFWYRQDPGLGLRLIYFSYDVKMKEKGDIPEGYSVSREKKERFSLILESASTNQTSMYLCASSQGGEVQPQHFGDGTRLSIL.

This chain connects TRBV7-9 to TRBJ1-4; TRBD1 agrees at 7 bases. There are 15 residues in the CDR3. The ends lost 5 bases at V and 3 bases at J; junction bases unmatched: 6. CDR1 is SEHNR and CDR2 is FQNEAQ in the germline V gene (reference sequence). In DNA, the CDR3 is TGTGCCAGCAGCCCCCGACAGGGAGCTAATGAAAAACTGTTTTTT. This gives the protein CASSPRQGANEKLFF. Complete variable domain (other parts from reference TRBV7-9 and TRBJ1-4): DTGVSQNPRHKITKRGQNVTFRCDPISEHNRLYWYRQTLGQGPEFLTYFQNEAQLEKSRLLSDRFSAERPKGSFSTLEIQRTEQGDSAMYLCASSPRQGANEKLFFGSGTQLSVL.

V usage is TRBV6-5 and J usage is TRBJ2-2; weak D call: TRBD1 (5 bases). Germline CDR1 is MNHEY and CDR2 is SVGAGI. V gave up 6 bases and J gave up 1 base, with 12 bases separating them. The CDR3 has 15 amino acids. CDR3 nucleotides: TGTGCCAGCAGAGAGTTCACAGGGAACACCGGGGAGCTGTTTTTT. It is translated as CASREFTGNTGELFF.

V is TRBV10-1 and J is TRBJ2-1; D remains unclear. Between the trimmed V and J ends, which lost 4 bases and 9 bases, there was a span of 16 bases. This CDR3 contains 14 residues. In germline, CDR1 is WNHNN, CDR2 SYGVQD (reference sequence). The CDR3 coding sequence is TGCGCCAGCAGTGGGGAAATGAGCTCGGGTGAGCAGTTCTTC. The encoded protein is CASSGEMSSGEQFF.

The CDR3 sequence: CASSQSQGRTIYF. CDR3 bases: TGTGCCAGCAGCCAAAGCCAGGGGAGGACCATATATTTT. The chain couples TRBV3-1 (or the pseudogene TRBV3-2) to TRBJ1-3; D perhaps matches TRBD1 (6 bases). CDR3 length equals 13 residues. Trimming removed 2 bases at V and 10 bases at J, with 12 bases between. Looked up from germline, CDR1 is LGHDT and CDR2 is YNNKEL (reference sequence).

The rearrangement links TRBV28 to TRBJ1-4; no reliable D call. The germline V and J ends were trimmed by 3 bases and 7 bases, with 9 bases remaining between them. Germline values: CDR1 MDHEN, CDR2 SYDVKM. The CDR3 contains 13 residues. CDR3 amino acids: CASSFPLSEKLFF. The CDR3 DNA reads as TGTGCCAGCAGTTTCCCCTTGAGTGAAAAACTGTTTTTT.

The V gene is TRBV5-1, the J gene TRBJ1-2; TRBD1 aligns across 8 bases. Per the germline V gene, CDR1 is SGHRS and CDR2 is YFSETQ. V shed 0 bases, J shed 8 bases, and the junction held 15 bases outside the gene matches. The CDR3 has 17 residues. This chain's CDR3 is CASSLAYISGGDKGYTF. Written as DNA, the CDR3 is TGCGCCAGCAGCTTGGCCTATATATCAGGGGGCGATAAAGGCTACACCTTC.

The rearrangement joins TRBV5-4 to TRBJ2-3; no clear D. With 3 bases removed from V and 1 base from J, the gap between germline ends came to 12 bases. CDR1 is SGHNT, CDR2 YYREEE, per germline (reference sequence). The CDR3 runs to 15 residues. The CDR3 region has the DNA TGTGCCAGCAGCTGGGGAAGGGTCGGCACAGATACGCAGTATTTT. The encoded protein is CASSWGRVGTDTQYF.

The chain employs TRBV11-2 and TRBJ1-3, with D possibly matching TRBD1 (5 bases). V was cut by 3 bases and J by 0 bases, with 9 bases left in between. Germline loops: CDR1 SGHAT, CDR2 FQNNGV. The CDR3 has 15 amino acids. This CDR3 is CASSLGLSSGNTIYF. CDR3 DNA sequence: TGTGCCAGCAGCTTGGGACTGAGCTCTGGAAACACCATATATTTT. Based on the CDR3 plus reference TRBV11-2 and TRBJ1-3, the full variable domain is EAGVAQSPRYKIIEKRQSVAFWCNPISGHATLYWYQQILGQGPKLLIQFQNNGVVDDSQLPKDRFSAERLKGVDSTLKIQPAKLEDSAVYLCASSLGLSSGNTIYFGEGSWLTVV.

In nucleotides, the CDR3 is TGTGCCAGCAGTGTGGGCCAGAGTGGGAATCAGCCCCAGCATTTT. Amino acids: CASSVGQSGNQPQHF. The chain links TRBV2 to TRBJ1-5, with D unresolved. V lost 4 bases and J lost 4, with 14 bases in between. The length of the CDR3 is 15 residues. Germline V gene data show CDR1 as SNHLY and CDR2 as FYNNEI.

The CDR3 reads CASRAGTSTEKLFF. The CDR3, as DNA: TGTGCCAGCAGAGCCGGGACAAGTACGGAAAAACTGTTTTTT. The V call is TRBV2, the J call TRBJ1-4; tentative D call: TRBD1 (6 bases). This CDR3 has 14 amino acids. Trimming shortened V by 6 bases and J by 8 bases, and 16 bases separated the two germline ends. The germline CDR1 and CDR2 sequences are SNHLY and FYNNEI.

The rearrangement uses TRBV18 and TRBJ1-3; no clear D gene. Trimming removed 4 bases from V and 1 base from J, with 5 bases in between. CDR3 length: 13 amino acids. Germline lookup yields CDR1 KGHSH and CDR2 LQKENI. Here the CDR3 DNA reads TGTGCCAGCTCACTCCCTTCTGGAAACACCATATATTTT. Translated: CASSLPSGNTIYF.

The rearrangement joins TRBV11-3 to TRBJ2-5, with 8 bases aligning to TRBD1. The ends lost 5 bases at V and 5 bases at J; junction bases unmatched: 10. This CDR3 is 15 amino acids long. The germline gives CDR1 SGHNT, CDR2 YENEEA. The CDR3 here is CASSLGPTGGETQYF. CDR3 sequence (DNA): TGTGCCAGCAGCCTCGGGCCCACAGGGGGGGAGACCCAGTACTTC.

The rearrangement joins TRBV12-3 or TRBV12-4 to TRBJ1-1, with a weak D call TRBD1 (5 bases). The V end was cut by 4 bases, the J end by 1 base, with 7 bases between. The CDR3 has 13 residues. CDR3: CASSYTGNTEAFF. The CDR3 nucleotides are TGTGCCAGCAGTTATACAGGGAACACTGAAGCTTTCTTT.

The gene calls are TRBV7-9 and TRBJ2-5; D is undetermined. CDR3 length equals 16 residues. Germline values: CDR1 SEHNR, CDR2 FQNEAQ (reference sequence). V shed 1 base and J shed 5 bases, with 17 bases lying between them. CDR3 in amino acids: CASSLEGSRAWETQYF. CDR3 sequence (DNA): TGTGCCAGCAGCTTAGAAGGGTCTCGGGCTTGGGAGACCCAGTACTTC.

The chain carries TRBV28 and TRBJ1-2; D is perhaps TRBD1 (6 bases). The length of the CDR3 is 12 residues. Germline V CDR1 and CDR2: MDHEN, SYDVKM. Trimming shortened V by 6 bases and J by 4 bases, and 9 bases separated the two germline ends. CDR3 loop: CASSQQGYGYTF. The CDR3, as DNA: TGTGCCAGCAGCCAACAGGGCTATGGCTACACCTTC.

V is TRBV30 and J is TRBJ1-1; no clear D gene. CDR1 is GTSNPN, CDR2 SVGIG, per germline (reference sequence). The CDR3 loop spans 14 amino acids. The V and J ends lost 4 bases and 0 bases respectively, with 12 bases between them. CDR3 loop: CAWKTYGLNTEAFF. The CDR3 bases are TGTGCCTGGAAAACCTACGGATTGAACACTGAAGCTTTCTTT.

This CDR3 reads CASSEEGGGTPLHF. CDR3 nucleotides: TGCGCCAGCAGTGAGGAGGGGGGTGGGACACCCCTCCACTTT. This rearrangement joins TRBV10-2 to TRBJ1-6, with a possible D match to TRBD1 (6 bases). Germline V CDR1 and CDR2: WSHSY, SAAADI. The CDR3 totals 14 residues. The V gene lost 2 bases and the J gene lost 11 bases, with 13 bases spanning the gap.

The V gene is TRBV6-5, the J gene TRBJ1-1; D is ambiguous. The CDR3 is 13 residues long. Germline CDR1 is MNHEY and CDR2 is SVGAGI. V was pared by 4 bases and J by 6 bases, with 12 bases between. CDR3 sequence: CASSLSQRAEAFF. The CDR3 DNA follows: TGTGCCAGCAGTTTGAGTCAGCGCGCTGAAGCTTTCTTT.

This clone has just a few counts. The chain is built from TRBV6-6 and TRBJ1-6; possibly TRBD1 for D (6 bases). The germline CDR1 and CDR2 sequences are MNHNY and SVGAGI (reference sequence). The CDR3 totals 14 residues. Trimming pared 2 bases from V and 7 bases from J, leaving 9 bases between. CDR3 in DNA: TGTGCCAGCAGTTACGGACAGCTCAATTCACCCCTCCACTTT. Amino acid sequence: CASSYGQLNSPLHF.

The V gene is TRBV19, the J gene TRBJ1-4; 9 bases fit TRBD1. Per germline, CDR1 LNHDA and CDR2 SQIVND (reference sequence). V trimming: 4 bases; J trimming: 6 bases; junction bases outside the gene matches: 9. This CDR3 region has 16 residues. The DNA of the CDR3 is TGTGCCAGTAGTAGACCGGGACAGGGAACGGATGAAAAACTGTTTTTT. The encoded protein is CASSRPGQGTDEKLFF.

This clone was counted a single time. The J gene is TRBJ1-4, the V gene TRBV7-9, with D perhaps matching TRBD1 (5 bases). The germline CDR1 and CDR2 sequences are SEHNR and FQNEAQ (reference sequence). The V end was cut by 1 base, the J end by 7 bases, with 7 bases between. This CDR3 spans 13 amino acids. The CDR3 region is CASSLERGEKLFF. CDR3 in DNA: TGTGCCAGCAGCTTAGAGAGGGGTGAAAAACTGTTTTTT.

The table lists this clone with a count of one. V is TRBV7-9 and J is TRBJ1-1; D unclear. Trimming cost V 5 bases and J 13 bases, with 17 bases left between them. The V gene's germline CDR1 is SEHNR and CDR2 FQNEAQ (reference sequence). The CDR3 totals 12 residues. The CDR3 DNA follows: TGTGCCAGCAGCCCAGAGGTCTCGCGGCTTTTCTTT. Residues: CASSPEVSRLFF.

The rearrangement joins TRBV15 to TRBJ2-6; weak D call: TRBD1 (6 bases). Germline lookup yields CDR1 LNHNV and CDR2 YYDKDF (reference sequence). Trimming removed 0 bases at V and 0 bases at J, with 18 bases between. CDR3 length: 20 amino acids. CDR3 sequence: CATSREGLAGASSGANVLTF. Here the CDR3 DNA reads TGTGCCACCAGCAGAGAAGGTCTAGCAGGGGCGAGCTCTGGGGCCAACGTCCTGACTTTC.

CDR3 region: CASSLGGGGTTGELFF. The CDR3 DNA follows: TGTGCCAGCAGCCTGGGGGGCGGGGGGACCACCGGGGAGCTGTTTTTT. The chain carries TRBV27 and TRBJ2-2; 8 bases are a match to TRBD2. This CDR3 is built from 16 residues. The J segment lost 4 bases and the V segment lost 6 bases, leaving 10 bases of the junction unmatched. The germline V gene encodes CDR1 MNHEY and CDR2 SMNVEV (reference sequence).

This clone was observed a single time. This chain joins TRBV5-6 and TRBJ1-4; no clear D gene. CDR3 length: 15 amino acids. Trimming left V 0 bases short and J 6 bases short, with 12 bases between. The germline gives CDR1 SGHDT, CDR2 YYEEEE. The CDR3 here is CASSLVGRMDEKLFF. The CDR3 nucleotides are TGTGCCAGCAGCTTGGTCGGGCGGATGGATGAAAAACTGTTTTTT.

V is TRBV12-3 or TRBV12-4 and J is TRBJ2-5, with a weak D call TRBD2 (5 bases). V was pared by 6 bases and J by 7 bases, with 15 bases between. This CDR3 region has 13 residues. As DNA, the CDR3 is TGTGCCAGCAGGGCTGCCAGCCGGGGGACCCAGTACTTC. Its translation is CASRAASRGTQYF.

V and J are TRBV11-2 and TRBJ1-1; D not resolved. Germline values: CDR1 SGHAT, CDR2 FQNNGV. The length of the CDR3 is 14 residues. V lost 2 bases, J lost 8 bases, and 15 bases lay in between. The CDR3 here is CASSLTQMWREAFF. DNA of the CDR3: TGTGCCAGCAGCTTAACTCAGATGTGGCGGGAAGCTTTCTTT.

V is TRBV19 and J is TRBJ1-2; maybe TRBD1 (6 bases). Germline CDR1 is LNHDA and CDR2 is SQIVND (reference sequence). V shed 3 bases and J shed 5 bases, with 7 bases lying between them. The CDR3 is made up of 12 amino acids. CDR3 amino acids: CASSMTGYGYTF. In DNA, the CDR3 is TGTGCCAGTAGTATGACAGGATATGGCTACACCTTC.

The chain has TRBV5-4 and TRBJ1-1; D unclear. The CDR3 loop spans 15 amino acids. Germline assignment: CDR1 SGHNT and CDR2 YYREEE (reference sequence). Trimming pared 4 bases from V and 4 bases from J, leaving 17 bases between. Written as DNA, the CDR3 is TGTGCCAGCAGCGGTTTCAAGGGAGCGGGCACTGAAGCTTTCTTT. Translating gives CASSGFKGAGTEAFF.